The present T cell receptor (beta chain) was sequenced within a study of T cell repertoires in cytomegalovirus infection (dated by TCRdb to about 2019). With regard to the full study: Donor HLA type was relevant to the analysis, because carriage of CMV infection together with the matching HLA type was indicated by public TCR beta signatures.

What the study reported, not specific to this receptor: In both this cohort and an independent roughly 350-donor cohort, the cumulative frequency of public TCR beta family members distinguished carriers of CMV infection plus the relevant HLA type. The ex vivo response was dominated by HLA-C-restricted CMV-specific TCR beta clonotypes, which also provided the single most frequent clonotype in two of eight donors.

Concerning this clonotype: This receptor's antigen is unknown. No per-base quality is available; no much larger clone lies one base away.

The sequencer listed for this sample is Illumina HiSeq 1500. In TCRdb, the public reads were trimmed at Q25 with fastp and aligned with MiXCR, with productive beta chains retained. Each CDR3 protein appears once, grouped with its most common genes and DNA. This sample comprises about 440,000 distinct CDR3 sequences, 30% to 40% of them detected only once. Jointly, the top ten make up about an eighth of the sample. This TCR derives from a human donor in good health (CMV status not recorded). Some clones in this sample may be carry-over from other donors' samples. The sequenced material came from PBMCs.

CDR3 region: CASSLTGVLYGYTF. The DNA sequence is as follows: TGTGCCAGCAGTCTCACAGGGGTACTCTATGGCTACACCTTC. The chain is assembled from TRBV6-6 and TRBJ1-2; the central 7 bases match TRBD1. Ends trimmed: V by 5 bases, J by 4 bases; bases unmatched to a gene: 7. Including the terminal cysteine and phenylalanine, the CDR3 comprises 14 residues. Only the CDR3 DNA is retained, 42 bases long and in frame from the first base. The germline V gene (reference sequence) provides CDR1 MNHNY and CDR2 SVGAGI.